The 20 T cell receptor beta chains given below trace back to one sample, sequenced in a study of response to subunit inactivated influenza vaccine. TCRdb reanalysed the RT-PCR reads using MiXCR and keeps one entry per CDR3 protein. The sample carries hundreds of thousands of distinct CDR3 sequences, approximately 14% recorded once. Sequenced material: PBMCs from blood, taken 14 to 15 days before vaccination. These receptor sequences come from a man aged 50 to 59 who received an inactivated influenza vaccine.

Only a few counts were recorded for this clonotype. The J gene is TRBJ2-7, the V gene TRBV9; D is unresolved. V was shortened by 0 bases and J by 5 bases, with 21 bases between the two germline ends. The CDR3 loop spans 17 amino acids. CDR1 and CDR2 from the germline V gene are SGDLS and YYNGEE. The DNA for the CDR3 is TGTGCCAGCAGCGTAGCCCCCTCCCCCCCCTCGTCCGACGAGCAGTACTTC. Translated, it gives CASSVAPSPPSSDEQYF.

The chain joins TRBV9 to TRBJ2-1, with 12 bases fitting TRBD1. J was trimmed by 6 bases and V by 4 bases; bases with no gene match: 5. The CDR3 has 15 amino acids. CDR1 is SGDLS, CDR2 YYNGEE, per germline. CDR3 bases: TGTGCCAGCAGCCACCGGGACAGGGGGCCCAATGAGCAGTTCTTC. Protein sequence: CASSHRDRGPNEQFF.

The gene calls are TRBV28 and TRBJ2-7; TRBD1 agrees at 7 bases. The CDR3 is made up of 15 amino acids. The germline V gene encodes CDR1 MDHEN and CDR2 SYDVKM. The ends lost 5 bases at V and 0 bases at J; junction bases unmatched: 7. CDR3 bases: TGTGCCAGCAGTCTCGGACAGGAGAGCTCCTACGAGCAGTACTTC. The encoded protein is CASSLGQESSYEQYF.

V gene TRBV24-1 combines with J gene TRBJ2-3; weak D call: TRBD2 (6 bases). Trimming cost V 8 bases and J 3 bases, with 14 bases left between them. Germline assignment: CDR1 KGHDR and CDR2 SFDVKD. CDR3 length: 14 residues. CDR3 protein: CATTPGGWTDTQYF. Here the CDR3 DNA reads TGTGCCACCACCCCCGGGGGATGGACAGATACGCAGTATTTT.

The chain recombines TRBV7-3 with TRBJ2-7; 8 nucleotides line up with TRBD2. The V and J ends lost 2 bases and 4 bases, in that order; junction bases with no gene match: 7. The germline CDR1 and CDR2 sequences are SGHTA and FQGTGA. This CDR3 is 15 amino acids long. CDR3 sequence: CASSLGAGAIYEQYF. The DNA of the CDR3 is TGTGCCAGCAGCTTAGGAGCGGGAGCTATTTACGAGCAGTACTTC.

This clonotype was seen a few times. The chain carries TRBV4-3 and TRBJ1-4, with D maybe TRBD1 (6 bases). Germline CDR1 is LGHNA and CDR2 is YSLEER. V was shortened by 1 base and J by 13 bases, with 16 bases between the two germline ends. The CDR3 loop spans 14 amino acids. CDR3 DNA: TGCGCCAGCAGCCAAGGTCGAGATTTAGGGGGACTGTTTTTT. Its translation is CASSQGRDLGGLFF.

There are a few counts of this clonotype. This chain uses TRBV11-3 with TRBJ2-5; either TRBD1 or TRBD2 may fit D (5 bases each). Germline CDR1 SGHNT, CDR2 YENEEA. The CDR3 is 13 amino acids. Trimming took off 4 bases at V and 7 bases at J, with 13 bases between the two ends. CDR3 sequence (DNA): TGTGCCAGCAGCTCCGGGACGACGGGGACCCAGTACTTC. Protein sequence: CASSSGTTGTQYF.

The table lists this clonotype with a few counts. The chain employs TRBV20-1 and TRBJ2-7; D tentatively fits TRBD1 or TRBD2 (5 bases each). Trimming removed 4 bases from V and 5 bases from J, with 21 bases in between. The CDR3 contains 15 residues. CDR1 is DFQATT, CDR2 SNEGSKA, per germline (reference sequence). The CDR3 sequence is CSATRASILGDEQYF. The CDR3 region has the DNA TGCAGTGCTACCCGGGCCAGCATATTGGGGGACGAGCAGTACTTC.

The sample holds many counts of this clonotype. This sequence joins TRBV5-1 and TRBJ1-3, with D unclear. The V and J ends lost 0 bases and 0 bases respectively, with 7 bases between them. Looked up from germline, CDR1 is SGHRS and CDR2 is YFSETQ. The CDR3 has 15 residues. This CDR3 is CASSLDTSSGNTIYF. The CDR3 coding sequence is TGCGCCAGCAGCTTGGACACGAGCTCTGGAAACACCATATATTTT.

This clonotype was seen a handful of times. The chain carries TRBV3-1 and TRBJ2-7, with 8 bases that match TRBD2. Trimming cost V 2 bases and J 4 bases; bases outside gene matches: 7. The length of the CDR3 is 15 residues. Germline-derived CDR1 and CDR2 are LGHDT and YNNKEL (reference sequence). The CDR3 reads CASSQLGLADYEQYF. The DNA of the CDR3 is TGTGCCAGCAGCCAATTAGGACTAGCAGATTACGAGCAGTACTTC.

The chain has TRBV20-1 and TRBJ2-3; TRBD1 matches at 12 bases. Germline V gene sequence: CDR1 DFQATT, CDR2 SNEGSKA (reference sequence). With 4 bases clipped from V and 2 bases from J, the junction kept 4 bases outside the gene matches. CDR3 length equals 15 residues. CDR3 sequence: CSATPGQGATDTQYF. The CDR3 nucleotides are TGCAGTGCTACACCGGGACAGGGGGCCACAGATACGCAGTATTTT.

This clonotype has ten or more counts. The chain joins TRBV24-1 to TRBJ2-1, with D uncertain. Trimming cost V 4 bases and J 7 bases, with 13 bases left between them. The CDR3 spans 14 residues. CDR1 KGHDR and CDR2 SFDVKD come from the germline V gene. CDR3 region: CATSDPPADNEQFF. CDR3 DNA sequence: TGTGCCACCAGTGACCCCCCGGCCGATAATGAGCAGTTCTTC.

This clonotype was observed at least ten times. The chain links TRBV7-8 to TRBJ2-1, with 10 bases that match TRBD2. V shed 3 bases and J 7 bases; nucleotides not matched to a gene: 6. From germline, CDR1 is SGHVS and CDR2 FQNEAQ. The CDR3 covers 15 residues. The CDR3, as DNA: TGTGCCAGCAGCTTGCCGGGACTAGCGAGGAATGAGCAGTTCTTC. It encodes CASSLPGLARNEQFF. Full variable domain (outside the CDR3, taken from reference TRBV7-8 and TRBJ2-1): GAGVSQSPRYKVAKRGQDVALRCDPISGHVSLFWYQQALGQGPEFLTYFQNEAQLDKSGLPSDRFFAERPEGSVSTLKIQRTQQEDSAVYLCASSLPGLARNEQFFGPGTRLTVL.

This clonotype was seen repeatedly, ten times or more. The genes are TRBV7-9 and TRBJ1-5; D is ambiguous. In germline, CDR1 is SEHNR, CDR2 FQNEAQ (reference sequence). V lost 5 bases and J lost 4, with 6 bases in between. This CDR3 has 12 amino acids. The CDR3 DNA follows: TGTGCCAGCAGCACCCTAAATCAGCCCCAGCATTTT. This sequence encodes CASSTLNQPQHF.

This clonotype was seen at least ten times. This chain connects TRBV10-3 to TRBJ2-7, with D perhaps being TRBD1 or TRBD2 (5 bases each). Between the trimmed V and J ends, which lost 8 bases and 3 bases, there was a span of 11 bases. CDR1 ENHRY and CDR2 SYGVKD come from the germline V gene. This CDR3 is 12 amino acids long. CDR3 nucleotide sequence: TGTGCCATCGGGGACCCAATCTACGAGCAGTACTTC. As protein: CAIGDPIYEQYF.

The chain couples TRBV5-6 to TRBJ1-1; possible D gene TRBD1, 5 bases. This CDR3 has 15 residues. Per the germline V gene, CDR1 is SGHDT and CDR2 is YYEEEE. The V end lost 3 bases, the J end lost 0 bases, and 12 bases lay between the germline ends. CDR3: CASSWGRLMNTEAFF. CDR3 nucleotide sequence: TGTGCCAGCAGCTGGGGACGTCTGATGAACACTGAAGCTTTCTTT.

V gene TRBV20-1 combines with J gene TRBJ2-7; the match to TRBD1 covers 8 bases. J was trimmed by 3 bases and V by 6 bases; bases with no gene match: 4. The CDR3 is 12 residues long. Germline V lookup: CDR1 DFQATT, CDR2 SNEGSKA (reference sequence). CDR3 protein: CSAEGQGYEQYF. In DNA, the CDR3 is TGCAGTGCGGAAGGACAGGGCTACGAGCAGTACTTC.

The chain uses TRBV12-3 or TRBV12-4 and TRBJ1-2; 10 bases map to TRBD1. This CDR3 has 13 amino acids. V shed 6 bases, J shed 4 bases, and the junction held 2 bases outside the gene matches. The CDR3 protein is CASRGQGFYGYTF. The CDR3 region has the DNA TGTGCCAGCAGGGGACAGGGGTTCTATGGCTACACCTTC.

As regards this clonotype: This sequence may be a read error, since a much larger clone differs from it by one base. This rearrangement joins TRBV7-9 to TRBJ2-3, with unresolved D. This CDR3 region has 12 residues. The V end was cut by 5 bases, the J end by 2 bases, with 5 bases between. Germline CDR1 reads SEHNR; CDR2 reads FQNEAQ (reference sequence). This chain's CDR3 is CASSHFTDTQYF. Written as DNA, the CDR3 is TGTGCCAGCAGCCACTTCACAGATACGCAGTATTTT. Full variable domain (remainder filled in from reference TRBV7-9 and TRBJ2-3): DTGVSQNPRHKITKRGQNVTFRCDPISEHNRLYWYRQTLGQGPEFLTYFQNEAQLEKSRLLSDRFSAERPKGSFSTLEIQRTEQGDSAMYLCASSHFTDTQYFGPGTRLTVL.

This clonotype was counted at least ten times. The chain links TRBV7-9 to TRBJ2-5, with D tentatively TRBD1 or TRBD2 (6 bases each). Trimming took off 3 bases at V and 2 bases at J, with 16 bases between the two ends. This CDR3 has 16 amino acids. Germline values: CDR1 SEHNR, CDR2 FQNEAQ (reference sequence). The CDR3 DNA reads as TGTGCCAGCAGCTTCGTTGGGGGGCCTGCTCAAGAGACCCAGTACTTC. Protein product: CASSFVGGPAQETQYF. The complete variable domain, with remaining parts taken from reference TRBV7-9 and TRBJ2-5, reads DTGVSQNPRHKITKRGQNVTFRCDPISEHNRLYWYRQTLGQGPEFLTYFQNEAQLEKSRLLSDRFSAERPKGSFSTLEIQRTEQGDSAMYLCASSFVGGPAQETQYFGPGTRLLVL.